This T cell receptor (beta chain) was profiled in a study of shared clonotypes between healthy human individuals. This clone has only one observation. As yet, its antigen is unknown. This CDR3 spans 15 amino acids. Germline values: CDR1 SGHTA, CDR2 FQGNSA. Trimming pared 2 bases from V and 8 bases from J, leaving 13 bases between. Study-wide points: Naive subsets generally had larger estimated richness than memory subsets.

The protocol was immunoSEQ multiplex PCR, while the TCRdb copy is restricted to in-frame clones and leaves out a portion. The data show millions of clones, roughly 95% seen once. This TCR derives from a man aged 18 to 29 in good health. This sequence joins TRBV7-2 and TRBJ1-6; D is uncertain. Sequencing used naive CD4+ T cells sorted from blood. As to subset: CD45RA+ positively selected. CDR3: CASSLFPGGHSPLHF. Here the CDR3 DNA reads TGTGCCAGCAGCTTATTTCCGGGAGGGCATTCACCCCTCCACTTT.